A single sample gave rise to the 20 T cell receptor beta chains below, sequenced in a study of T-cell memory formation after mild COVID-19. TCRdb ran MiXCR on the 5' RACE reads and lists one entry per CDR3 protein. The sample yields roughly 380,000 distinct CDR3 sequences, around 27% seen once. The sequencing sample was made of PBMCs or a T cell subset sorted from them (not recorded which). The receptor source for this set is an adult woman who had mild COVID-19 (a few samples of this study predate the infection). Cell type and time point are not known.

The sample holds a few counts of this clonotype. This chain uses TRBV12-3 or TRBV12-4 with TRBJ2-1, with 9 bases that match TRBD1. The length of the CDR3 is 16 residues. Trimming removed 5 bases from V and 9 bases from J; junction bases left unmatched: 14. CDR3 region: CASSKPGQGGMSEQFF. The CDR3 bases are TGTGCCAGCAGTAAACCGGGACAGGGAGGAATGTCTGAGCAGTTCTTC.

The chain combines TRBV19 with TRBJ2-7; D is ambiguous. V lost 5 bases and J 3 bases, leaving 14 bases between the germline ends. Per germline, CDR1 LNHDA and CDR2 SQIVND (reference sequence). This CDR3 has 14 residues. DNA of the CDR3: TGTGCCAGTAGTTCACCAGGAGTTAGCTACGAGCAGTACTTC. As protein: CASSSPGVSYEQYF.

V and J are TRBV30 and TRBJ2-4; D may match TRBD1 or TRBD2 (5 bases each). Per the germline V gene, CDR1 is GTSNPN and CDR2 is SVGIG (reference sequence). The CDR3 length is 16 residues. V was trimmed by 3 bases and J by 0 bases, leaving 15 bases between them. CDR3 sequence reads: CAWRPRDLLAKNIQYF. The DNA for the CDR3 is TGTGCCTGGAGACCGAGGGACCTTCTAGCCAAAAACATTCAGTACTTC.

The CDR3 nucleotides are TGCGCCAGCAGCCAAGCGGACAGGGGGAACACTGAAGCTTTCTTT. Translating it yields CASSQADRGNTEAFF. The rearrangement uses TRBV4-3 and TRBJ1-1; 9 nucleotides line up with TRBD1. V lost 1 base and J lost 1; bases outside the gene matches: 1. Germline CDR1 and CDR2: LGHNA and YSLEER. CDR3 size: 15 residues.

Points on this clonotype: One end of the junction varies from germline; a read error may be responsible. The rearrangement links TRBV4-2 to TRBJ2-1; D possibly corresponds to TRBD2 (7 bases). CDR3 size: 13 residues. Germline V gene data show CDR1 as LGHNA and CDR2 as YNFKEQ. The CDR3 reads CASSHGQRGLGIF. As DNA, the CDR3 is TGTGCCAGCAGCCATGGACAGCGGGGATTGGGTATCTTC.

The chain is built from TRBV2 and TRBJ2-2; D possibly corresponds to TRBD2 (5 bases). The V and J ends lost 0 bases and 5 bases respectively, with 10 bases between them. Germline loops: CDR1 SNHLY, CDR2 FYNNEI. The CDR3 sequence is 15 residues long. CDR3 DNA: TGTGCCAGCAGTGAAGCCGCGCCGGGGACCGGGGAGCTGTTTTTT. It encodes CASSEAAPGTGELFF.

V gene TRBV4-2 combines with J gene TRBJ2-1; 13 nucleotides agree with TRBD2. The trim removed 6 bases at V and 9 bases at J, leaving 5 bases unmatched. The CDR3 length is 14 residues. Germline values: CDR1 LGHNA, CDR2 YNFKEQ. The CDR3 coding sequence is TGTGCCAGCAGGACTAGCGGGGGGTCCGGTGAGCAGTTCTTC. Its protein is CASRTSGGSGEQFF.

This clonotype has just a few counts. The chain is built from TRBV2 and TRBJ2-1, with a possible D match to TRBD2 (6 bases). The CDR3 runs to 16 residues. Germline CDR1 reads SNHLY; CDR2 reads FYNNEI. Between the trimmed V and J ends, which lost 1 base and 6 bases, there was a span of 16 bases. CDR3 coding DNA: TGTGCCAGCAGTGAAGGTCCTGTCGGGAGTATCAATGAGCAGTTCTTC. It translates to CASSEGPVGSINEQFF. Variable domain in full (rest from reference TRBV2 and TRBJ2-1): EPEVTQTPSHQVTQMGQEVILRCVPISNHLYFYWYRQILGQKVEFLVSFYNNEISEKSEIFDDQFSVERPDGSNFTLKIRSTKLEDSAMYFCASSEGPVGSINEQFFGPGTRLTVL.

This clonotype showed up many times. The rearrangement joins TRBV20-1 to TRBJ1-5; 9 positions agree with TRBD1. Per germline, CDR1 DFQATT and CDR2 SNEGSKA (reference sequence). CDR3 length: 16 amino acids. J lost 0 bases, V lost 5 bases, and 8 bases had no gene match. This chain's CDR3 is CSASDRGSYSNQPQHF. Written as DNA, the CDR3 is TGCAGTGCTTCCGACAGGGGGTCTTATAGCAATCAGCCCCAGCATTTT.

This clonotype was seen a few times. DNA of the CDR3: TGTGCCAGCGGGACCGAAACCTACGAGCAGTACTTC. Translation gives CASGTETYEQYF. The rearrangement links TRBV6-2 or TRBV6-3 to TRBJ2-7; D assignment may be TRBD1 or TRBD2 (5 bases each). The CDR3 spans 12 residues. Trimming stripped 8 bases from V and 2 bases from J, with 10 bases between. Germline V CDR1 and CDR2: MNHEY, SVGEGT.

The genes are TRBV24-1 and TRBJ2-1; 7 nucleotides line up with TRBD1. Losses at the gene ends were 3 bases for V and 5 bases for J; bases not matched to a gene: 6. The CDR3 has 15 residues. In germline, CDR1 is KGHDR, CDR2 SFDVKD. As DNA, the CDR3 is TGTGCCACCAGTGATCCGGGGACAGTAGACAATGAGCAGTTCTTC. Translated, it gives CATSDPGTVDNEQFF.

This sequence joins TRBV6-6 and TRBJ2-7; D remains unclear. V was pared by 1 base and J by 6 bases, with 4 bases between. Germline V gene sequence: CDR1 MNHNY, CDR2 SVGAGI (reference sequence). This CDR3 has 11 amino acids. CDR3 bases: TGTGCCAGCAGTTACTTGGCCGAGCAGTACTTC. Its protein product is CASSYLAEQYF.

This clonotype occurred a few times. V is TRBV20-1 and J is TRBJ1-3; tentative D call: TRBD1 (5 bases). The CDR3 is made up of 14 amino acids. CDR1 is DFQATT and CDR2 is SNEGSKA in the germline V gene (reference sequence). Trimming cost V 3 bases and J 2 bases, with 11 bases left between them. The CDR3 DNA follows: TGCAGTGCTAGCACCCAGGGAGCTGGAAACACCATATATTTT. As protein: CSASTQGAGNTIYF.

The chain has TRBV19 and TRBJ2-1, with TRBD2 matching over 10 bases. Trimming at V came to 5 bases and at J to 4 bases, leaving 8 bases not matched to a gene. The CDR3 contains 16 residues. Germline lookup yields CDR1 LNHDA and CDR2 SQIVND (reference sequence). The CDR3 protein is CASSLLAGGFYNEQFF. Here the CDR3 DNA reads TGTGCCAGTAGTCTCTTAGCGGGGGGCTTTTACAATGAGCAGTTCTTC.

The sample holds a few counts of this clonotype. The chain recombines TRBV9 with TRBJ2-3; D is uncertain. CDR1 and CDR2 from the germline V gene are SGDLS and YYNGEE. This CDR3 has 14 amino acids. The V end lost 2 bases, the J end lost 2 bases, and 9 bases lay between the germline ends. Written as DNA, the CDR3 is TGTGCCAGCAGCGTCCAGCGACCCACAGATACGCAGTATTTT. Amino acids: CASSVQRPTDTQYF.

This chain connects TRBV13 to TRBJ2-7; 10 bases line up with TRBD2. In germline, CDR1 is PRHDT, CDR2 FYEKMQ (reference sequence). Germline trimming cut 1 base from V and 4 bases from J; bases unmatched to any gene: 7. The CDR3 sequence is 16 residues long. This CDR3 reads CASSLVAASGRYEQYF. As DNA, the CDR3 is TGTGCCAGCAGCTTAGTGGCGGCTAGCGGGAGATACGAGCAGTACTTC.

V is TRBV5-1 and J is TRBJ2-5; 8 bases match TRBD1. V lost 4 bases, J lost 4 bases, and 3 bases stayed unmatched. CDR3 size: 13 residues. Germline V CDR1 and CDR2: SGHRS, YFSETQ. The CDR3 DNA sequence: TGCGCCAGCAGCACTGGACAGGGAGAGACCCAGTACTTC. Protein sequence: CASSTGQGETQYF.

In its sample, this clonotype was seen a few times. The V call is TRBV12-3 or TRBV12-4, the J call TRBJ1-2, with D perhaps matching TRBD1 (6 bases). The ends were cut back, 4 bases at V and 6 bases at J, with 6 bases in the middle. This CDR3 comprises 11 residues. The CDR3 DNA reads TGTGCCAGCAGTTACAGGGATGGCTACACCTTC. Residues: CASSYRDGYTF.

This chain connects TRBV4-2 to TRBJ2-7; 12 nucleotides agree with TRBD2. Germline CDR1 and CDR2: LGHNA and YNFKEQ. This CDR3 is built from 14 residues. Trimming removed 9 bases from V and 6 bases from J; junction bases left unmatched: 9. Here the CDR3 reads CASMMTSGSGEQYF. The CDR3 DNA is TGTGCCAGTATGATGACTAGCGGGAGCGGCGAGCAGTACTTC.

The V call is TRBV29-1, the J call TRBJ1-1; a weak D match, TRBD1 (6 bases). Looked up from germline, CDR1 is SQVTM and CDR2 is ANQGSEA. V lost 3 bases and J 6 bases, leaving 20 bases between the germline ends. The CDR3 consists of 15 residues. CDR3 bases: TGCAGCGTTGACGGGGACACAATAGGGTGGTCTGAAGCTTTCTTT. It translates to CSVDGDTIGWSEAFF.